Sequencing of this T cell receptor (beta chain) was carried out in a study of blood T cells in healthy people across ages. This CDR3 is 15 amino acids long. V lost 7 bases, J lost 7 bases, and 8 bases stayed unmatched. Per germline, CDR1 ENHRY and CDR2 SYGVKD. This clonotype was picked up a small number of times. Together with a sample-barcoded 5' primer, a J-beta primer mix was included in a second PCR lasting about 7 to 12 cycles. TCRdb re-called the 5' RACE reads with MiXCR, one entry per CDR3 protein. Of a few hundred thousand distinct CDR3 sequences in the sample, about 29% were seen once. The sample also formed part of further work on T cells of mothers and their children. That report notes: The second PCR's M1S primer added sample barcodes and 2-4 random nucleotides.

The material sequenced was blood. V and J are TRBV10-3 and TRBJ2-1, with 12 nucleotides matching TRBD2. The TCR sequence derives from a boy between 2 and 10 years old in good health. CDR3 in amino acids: CAITPSGGERNEQFF. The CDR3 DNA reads TGTGCCATCACCCCTAGCGGGGGGGAGAGGAATGAGCAGTTCTTC.